This TCR beta chain was found in a study of T cell responses to AZD1222 COVID-19 vaccine. Study-level points and caveats: Baseline serology detected seropositivity in only six AZD1222 recipients. Donors were mostly white British, more females; clonal diversity possibly underestimated.

Looked up from germline, CDR1 is LNHDA and CDR2 is SQIVND (reference sequence). V shed 5 bases and J shed 1 base, with 14 bases lying between them. The CDR3 loop spans 15 amino acids. Note on this clone: The antigen is not known.

TCRdb's table, derived via immunoSEQ multiplex PCR, lists solely in-frame clones and lacks some. Here the sample spans approximately 150,000 clones, around 91% being singletons. This specimen consisted of peripheral blood, obtained 28 days after the second AZD1222 dose. The TCR comes from an adult who received the AZD1222 COVID-19 vaccine. This chain links TRBV19 with TRBJ1-1; weak D call: TRBD1 (5 bases). Here the CDR3 reads CASSSGGTSNTEAFF. CDR3 DNA: TGTGCCAGTAGTTCCGGGGGGACCTCGAACACTGAAGCTTTCTTT.